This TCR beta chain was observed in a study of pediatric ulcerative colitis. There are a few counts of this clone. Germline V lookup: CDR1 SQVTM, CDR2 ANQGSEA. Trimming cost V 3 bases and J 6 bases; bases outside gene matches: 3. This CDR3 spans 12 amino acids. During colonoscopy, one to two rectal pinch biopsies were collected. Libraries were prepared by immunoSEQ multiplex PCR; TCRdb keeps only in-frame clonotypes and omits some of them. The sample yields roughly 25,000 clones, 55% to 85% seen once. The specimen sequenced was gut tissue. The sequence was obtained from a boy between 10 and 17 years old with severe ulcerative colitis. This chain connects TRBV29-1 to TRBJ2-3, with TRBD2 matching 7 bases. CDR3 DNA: TGCAGCGTTGACAGCGGGGTCGATACGCAGTATTTT. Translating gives CSVDSGVDTQYF.